This T cell receptor beta chain was sequenced during a study of T-cell reconstitution after alpha-beta-depleted transplantation in children. This sample's TCRbeta library carried unique molecular identifier barcodes. One entry per CDR3 protein results from TCRdb running MiXCR on the PCR reads. The sample carries just under 250,000 distinct CDR3 sequences, about 23% recorded once. Findings of the study overall: For some patients, TCRbeta diversity was high at day 60 because of recipient T cells and thymic progenitors that survived.

This clonotype has only a few counts. Antigen unknown. This specimen was PBMCs, taken before TCRalphabeta/CD19-depleted stem cell transplant. This clonotype originated in a girl aged 2 to 9 with Fanconi anemia, due to receive a stem cell transplant.

The CDR3 sequence: CSVALIFTNTEAFF. Written as DNA, the CDR3 is TGCAGCGTTGCCCTCATCTTCACTAACACTGAAGCTTTCTTT. The rearrangement uses TRBV29-1 and TRBJ1-1; D unclear. V lost 4 bases and J lost 2, with 14 bases in between. The CDR3 is 14 amino acids. The germline V gene encodes CDR1 SQVTM and CDR2 ANQGSEA.